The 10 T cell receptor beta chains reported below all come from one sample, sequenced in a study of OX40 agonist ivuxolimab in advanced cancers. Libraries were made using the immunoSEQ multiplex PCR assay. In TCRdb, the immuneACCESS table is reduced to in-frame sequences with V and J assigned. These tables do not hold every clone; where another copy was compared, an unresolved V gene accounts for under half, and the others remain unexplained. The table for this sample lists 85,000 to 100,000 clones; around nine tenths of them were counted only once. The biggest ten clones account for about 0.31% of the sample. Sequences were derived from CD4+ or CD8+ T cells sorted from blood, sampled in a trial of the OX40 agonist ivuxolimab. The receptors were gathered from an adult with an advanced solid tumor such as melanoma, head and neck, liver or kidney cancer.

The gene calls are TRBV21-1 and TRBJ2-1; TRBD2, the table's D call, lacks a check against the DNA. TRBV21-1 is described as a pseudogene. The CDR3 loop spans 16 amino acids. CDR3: CASARGTSVSTNEQFF. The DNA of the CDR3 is TGTGCCAGCGCGAGGGGGACTAGCGTGTCTACGAATGAGCAGTTCTTC.

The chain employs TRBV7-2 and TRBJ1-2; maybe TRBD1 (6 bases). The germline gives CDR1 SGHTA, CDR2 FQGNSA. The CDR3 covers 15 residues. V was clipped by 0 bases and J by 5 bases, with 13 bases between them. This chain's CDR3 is CASSLAFGGQYGYTF. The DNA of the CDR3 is TGTGCCAGCAGCTTAGCGTTCGGGGGGCAGTATGGCTACACCTTC.

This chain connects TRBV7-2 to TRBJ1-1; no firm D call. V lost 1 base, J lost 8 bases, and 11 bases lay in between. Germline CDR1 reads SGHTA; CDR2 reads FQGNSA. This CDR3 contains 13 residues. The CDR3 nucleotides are TGTGCCAGCAGCTTAGGGGTGAATAGAGAAGCTTTCTTT. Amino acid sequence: CASSLGVNREAFF.

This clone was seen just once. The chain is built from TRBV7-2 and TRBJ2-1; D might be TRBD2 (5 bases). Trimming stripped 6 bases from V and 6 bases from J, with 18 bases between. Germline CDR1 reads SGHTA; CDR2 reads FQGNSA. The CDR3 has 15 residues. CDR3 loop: CASRVVEAPGNEQFF. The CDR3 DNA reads TGTGCCAGCAGGGTAGTGGAGGCCCCCGGCAATGAGCAGTTCTTC.

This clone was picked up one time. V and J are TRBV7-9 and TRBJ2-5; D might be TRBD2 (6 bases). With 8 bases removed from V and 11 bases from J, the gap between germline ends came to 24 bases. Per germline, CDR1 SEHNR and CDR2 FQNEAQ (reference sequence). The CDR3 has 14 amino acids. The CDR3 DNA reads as TGTGCCAGCGCCCCCGGGAGCGGCCCAGAGGAGCAGTACTTC. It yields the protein CASAPGSGPEEQYF.

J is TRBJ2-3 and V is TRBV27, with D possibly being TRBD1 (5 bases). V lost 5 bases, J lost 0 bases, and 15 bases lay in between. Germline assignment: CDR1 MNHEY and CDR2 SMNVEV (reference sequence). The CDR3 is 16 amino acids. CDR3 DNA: TGTGCCAGCAGTCCAAGACAGAGAGCTAGCACAGATACGCAGTATTTT. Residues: CASSPRQRASTDTQYF.

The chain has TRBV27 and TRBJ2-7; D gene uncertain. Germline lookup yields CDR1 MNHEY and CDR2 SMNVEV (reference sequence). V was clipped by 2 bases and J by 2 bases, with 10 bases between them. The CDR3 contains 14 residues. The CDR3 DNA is TGTGCCAGCAGTTTACGAGCGAGAACCTACGAGCAGTACTTC. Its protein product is CASSLRARTYEQYF.

The CDR3 reads CASSQREPGADTQYF. CDR3 sequence (DNA): TGTGCCAGCAGCCAACGGGAGCCGGGGGCAGATACGCAGTATTTT. The chain links TRBV4-2 to TRBJ2-3; tentatively, D is TRBD2 (6 bases). The CDR3 covers 15 residues. V was shortened by 2 bases and J by 4 bases, with 13 bases between the two germline ends. Germline V gives CDR1 LGHNA, CDR2 YNFKEQ.

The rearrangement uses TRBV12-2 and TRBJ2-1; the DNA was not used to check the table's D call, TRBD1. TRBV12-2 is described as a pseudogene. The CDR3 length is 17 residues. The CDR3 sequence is CASRLPANWTGYDEQFF. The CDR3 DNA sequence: TGTGCAAGTCGCTTACCCGCCAACTGGACAGGGTATGATGAGCAGTTCTTC.

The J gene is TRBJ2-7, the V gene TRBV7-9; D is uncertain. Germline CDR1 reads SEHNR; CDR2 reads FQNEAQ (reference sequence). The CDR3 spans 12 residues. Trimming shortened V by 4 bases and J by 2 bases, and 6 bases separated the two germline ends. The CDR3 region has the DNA TGTGCCAGCAGCTCCCAGACCTACGAGCAGTACTTC. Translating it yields CASSSQTYEQYF. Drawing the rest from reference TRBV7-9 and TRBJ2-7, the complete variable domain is DTGVSQNPRHKITKRGQNVTFRCDPISEHNRLYWYRQTLGQGPEFLTYFQNEAQLEKSRLLSDRFSAERPKGSFSTLEIQRTEQGDSAMYLCASSSQTYEQYFGPGTRLTVT.